The present TCR beta chain was sequenced within a study of control samples from healthy donors and cancer patients. Libraries were prepared by immunoSEQ multiplex PCR; TCRdb keeps only in-frame clonotypes and omits some of them. The table has fewer than 200,000 clones, 96% seen once. Germline V CDR1 and CDR2: SNHLY, FYNNEI. Trimming took 5 bases from V and 7 from J; bases not matched to a gene: 9. The CDR3 loop spans 15 amino acids. This sequence was found in a woman in her 30s in good health. This chain joins TRBV2 and TRBJ1-5; 9 bases are a match to TRBD1. The sample was blood. The CDR3 region is CASSPGQGSEQPQHF. CDR3 sequence (DNA): TGTGCCAGCAGTCCGGGACAGGGTTCGGAGCAGCCCCAGCATTTT.